These T cell receptor beta chains were read from a single sample in a study of PD-1 blockade in classical Hodgkin lymphoma. Here immunoSEQ multiplex PCR was the method, and the copy in TCRdb shows in-frame clones only, minus some. This sample has approximately 51,000 clones, with 73% found just once. Sequences were derived from peripheral blood mononuclear cells (PBMCs), sampled before the second cycle of nivolumab. The source of these receptors is a human donor with classical Hodgkin lymphoma. Both conserved end residues are part of each CDR3. A D gene is named only where the DNA matches it firmly. Size tells how often a clone was seen (once, few, many) or the class of an expanded clone, and some rows leave it out.

V: TRBV25-1; J: TRBJ1-1; D: TRBD1; size: NA; CDR3: CASSVPGQGPQAFF; DNA: TGTGCCAGCAGTGTACCAGGACAGGGACCTCAAGCTTTCTTT
V: TRBV11-2; J: TRBJ2-3; D: NA; size: NA; CDR3: CASSLLPASVGQYF; DNA: TGTGCCAGCAGCCTACTGCCCGCTTCGGTGGGGCAGTATTTT
V: TRBV7-2; J: TRBJ2-1; D: TRBD2; size: NA; CDR3: CASSKAGDSYNEQFF; DNA: TGTGCCAGCAGTAAAGCGGGGGATTCCTACAATGAGCAGTTCTTC
V: TRBV28; J: TRBJ2-3; D: TRBD2; size: few; CDR3: CASSVSGSSTDTQYF; DNA: TGTGCCAGCAGTGTTAGCGGGAGTAGCACAGATACGCAGTATTTT
V: TRBV6-5; J: TRBJ2-7; D: TRBD1; size: NA; CDR3: CASVATGTGDYEQYF; DNA: TGTGCCAGCGTTGCCACCGGGACAGGGGACTACGAGCAGTACTTC
V: TRBV27; J: TRBJ2-7; D: NA; size: NA; CDR3: CASSTLHPLGIEGYEQYF; DNA: TGTGCCAGCAGTACCCTTCATCCCCTGGGCATAGAAGGATACGAGCAGTACTTC
V: TRBV15; J: TRBJ2-1; D: NA; size: NA; CDR3: CATSREWGGAYNEQFF; DNA: TGTGCCACCAGCAGAGAATGGGGGGGCGCCTACAATGAGCAGTTCTTC
V: TRBV2; J: TRBJ2-1; D: NA; size: NA; CDR3: CASSEEGNNEQFF; DNA: TGTGCCAGCAGTGAAGAGGGGAACAATGAGCAGTTCTTC
V: TRBV28; J: TRBJ1-1; D: NA; size: many; CDR3: CASSLRAEAFF; DNA: TGTGCCAGCAGTCTCCGGGCTGAAGCTTTCTTT
V: TRBV12-5; J: TRBJ2-3; D: TRBD2; size: once; CDR3: CASAVSGSTDTQYF; DNA: TGTGCTAGTGCCGTTAGCGGGAGCACTGATACGCAGTATTTT
V: TRBV19; J: TRBJ2-3; D: TRBD2; size: NA; CDR3: CASRTGAGGTDTQYF; DNA: TGTGCCAGTAGAACTGGAGCGGGAGGGACAGATACGCAGTATTTT
V: TRBV6-5; J: TRBJ2-7; D: NA; size: NA; CDR3: CASSYSWQGVDEQYF; DNA: TGTGCCAGCAGTTACTCGTGGCAGGGTGTAGATGAGCAGTACTTC
V: TRBV19; J: TRBJ2-7; D: TRBD1; size: NA; CDR3: CASSIAAGDRFVEQYF; DNA: TGTGCCAGTAGTATAGCGGCTGGGGACAGGTTTGTCGAGCAGTACTTC
V: TRBV27; J: TRBJ1-1; D: NA; size: NA; CDR3: CASSSPSGIRTEAFF; DNA: TGTGCCAGCAGTTCGCCCTCAGGGATCAGGACTGAAGCTTTCTTT
V: TRBV30; J: TRBJ1-2; D: TRBD1; size: once; CDR3: CAWSQGQGRWGYYGYTF; DNA: TGTGCCTGGAGTCAGGGACAGGGGCGATGGGGGTACTATGGCTACACCTTC
V: TRBV19; J: TRBJ2-7; D: TRBD1; size: NA; CDR3: CASTRTGGYEQYF; DNA: TGTGCCAGTACCAGGACAGGGGGCTACGAGCAGTACTTC
V: TRBV2; J: TRBJ2-1; D: NA; size: NA; CDR3: CASSTGAGPGEQFF; DNA: TGTGCCAGCAGCACCGGGGCAGGTCCGGGTGAGCAGTTCTTC
V: TRBV30; J: TRBJ2-1; D: NA; size: NA; CDR3: CGTGPSYNEQFF; DNA: TGTGGTACCGGACCTTCCTACAATGAGCAGTTCTTC
V: TRBV27; J: TRBJ1-2; D: NA; size: NA; CDR3: CASTIRVGYGYTF; DNA: TGTGCCAGCACCATAAGGGTAGGCTATGGCTACACCTTC
V: TRBV6-1; J: TRBJ2-1; D: TRBD1; size: NA; CDR3: CASSDGTGIGEQFF; DNA: TGTGCCAGCAGTGACGGGACAGGGATCGGTGAGCAGTTCTTC
V: TRBV6-5; J: TRBJ1-5; D: NA; size: NA; CDR3: CASSYSVSQPQHF; DNA: TGTGCCAGCAGTTACTCCGTCAGTCAGCCCCAGCATTTT
V: TRBV18; J: TRBJ1-1; D: NA; size: NA; CDR3: CASSPPGGHETEAFF; DNA: TGTGCCAGCTCACCCCCGGGGGGGCATGAAACTGAAGCTTTCTTT
V: TRBV27; J: TRBJ1-5; D: NA; size: NA; CDR3: CASRITGTNYQPQHF; DNA: TGTGCCAGCAGGATAACCGGGACAAATTATCAGCCCCAGCATTTT
V: TRBV28; J: TRBJ2-1; D: TRBD2; size: NA; CDR3: CATIRAGGTYNEQFF; DNA: TGTGCCACCATCCGGGCGGGAGGAACCTACAATGAGCAGTTCTTC
V: TRBV30; J: TRBJ2-1; D: NA; size: NA; CDR3: CAWADVGYGQFF; DNA: TGTGCCTGGGCCGACGTCGGGTATGGGCAGTTCTTC
V: TRBV4-3; J: TRBJ2-7; D: TRBD1; size: NA; CDR3: CASSQEPGQGNYEQYF; DNA: TGCGCCAGCAGCCAAGAACCGGGACAGGGGAACTACGAGCAGTACTTC
V: TRBV6-5; J: TRBJ1-1; D: TRBD1; size: once; CDR3: CASIPTGTAFEAFF; DNA: TGTGCCAGCATTCCTACCGGGACAGCCTTTGAAGCTTTCTTT
V: TRBV19; J: TRBJ2-3; D: NA; size: NA; CDR3: CASSIRGTDTQYF; DNA: TGTGCCAGTAGTATCAGGGGCACAGATACGCAGTATTTT
V: TRBV28; J: TRBJ1-5; D: TRBD1; size: NA; CDR3: CAASIPGQGSVGNQPQHF; DNA: TGTGCCGCCAGCATCCCGGGACAGGGCTCTGTGGGCAATCAGCCCCAGCATTTT
V: TRBV6-5; J: TRBJ2-7; D: TRBD2; size: NA; CDR3: CASTLTSGSSYEQYF; DNA: TGTGCCAGCACCCTAACTAGCGGGAGCTCCTACGAGCAGTACTTC
V: TRBV30; J: TRBJ2-1; D: TRBD1; size: NA; CDR3: CAGWTGLDNEQFF; DNA: TGTGCCGGTTGGACAGGGTTGGACAATGAGCAGTTCTTC
V: TRBV19; J: TRBJ2-7; D: NA; size: NA; CDR3: CASTRELSSYEQYF; DNA: TGTGCCTCTACACGAGAGCTGAGCTCCTACGAGCAGTACTTC
V: TRBV6-6; J: TRBJ2-7; D: NA; size: NA; CDR3: CASSRGQGSYEQYF; DNA: TGTGCCAGCAGCCGCGGGCAGGGGAGCTACGAGCAGTACTTC
V: TRBV19; J: TRBJ1-1; D: NA; size: NA; CDR3: CASSIGANTEAFF; DNA: TGTGCCAGTAGTATAGGAGCTAACACTGAAGCTTTCTTT
V: TRBV5-1; J: TRBJ1-1; D: NA; size: NA; CDR3: CASSLEMLLNTEAFF; DNA: TGCGCCAGCAGCTTGGAGATGCTGTTGAACACTGAAGCTTTCTTT
V: TRBV6-4; J: TRBJ2-1; D: TRBD2; size: NA; CDR3: CASSFRLAGDTFQFF; DNA: TGTGCCAGCAGCTTCAGACTAGCGGGAGATACTTTCCAGTTCTTC
V: TRBV6-1; J: TRBJ1-6; D: TRBD1; size: NA; CDR3: CASSLRDRDNSPLHF; DNA: TGTGCCAGCAGTCTTCGGGACAGGGATAATTCACCCCTCCACTTT
V: TRBV2; J: TRBJ2-2; D: NA; size: NA; CDR3: CASRTDRGSTGELFF; DNA: TGTGCCAGCAGGACCGATAGGGGAAGCACCGGGGAGCTGTTTTTT
V: TRBV7-2; J: TRBJ2-6; D: NA; size: NA; CDR3: CASSLWVGANVLTF; DNA: TGTGCCAGCAGCCTATGGGTGGGGGCCAACGTCCTGACTTTC
V: TRBV9; J: TRBJ2-1; D: NA; size: NA; CDR3: CASSVTSSYNEQFF; DNA: TGTGCCAGCAGCGTCACCAGCTCCTACAATGAGCAGTTCTTC
V: TRBV7-2; J: TRBJ2-7; D: NA; size: NA; CDR3: CASSLQGGYEQYF; DNA: TGTGCCAGCAGCCTCCAGGGGGGTTACGAGCAGTACTTC
V: TRBV9; J: TRBJ2-5; D: NA; size: NA; CDR3: CASSVSGVQETQYF; DNA: TGTGCCAGCAGCGTCTCAGGGGTCCAAGAGACCCAGTACTTC
V: TRBV10-3; J: TRBJ2-5; D: NA; size: NA; CDR3: CAVRDTPWETQYF; DNA: TGTGCCGTCCGGGACACCCCATGGGAGACCCAGTACTTC
V: TRBV6-6; J: TRBJ2-7; D: NA; size: many; CDR3: CASSYGEGTYEQYF; DNA: TGTGCCAGCAGTTACGGAGAGGGGACCTACGAGCAGTACTTC
V: TRBV6-6; J: TRBJ1-2; D: NA; size: NA; CDR3: CASSYSIAPYGYTF; DNA: TGTGCCAGCAGTTACTCGATTGCGCCCTACGGCTACACCTTC